This T cell receptor (beta chain) was identified during a study of shared clonotypes between healthy human individuals. Turning to the study itself: The study enrolled a couple of women and a few men aged 18 to 49. Per-donor plates numbered three CD4 naive, three CD4 memory, two CD8 naive and one CD8 memory.

The naive CD8 fraction comprised CD45RO-negative cells positively selected for CCR7 and excluded terminally differentiated effector memory CD45RA+ cells. Profiling relied on immunoSEQ multiplex PCR, and the TCRdb table lists in-frame clones only, not all of them. Counted here are around 1.9 million clones, roughly 91% occurring once; the ten biggest clones make up around 1.7%. CDR3 length: 14 residues. The V and J ends lost 6 bases and 7 bases respectively, with 18 bases between them. Germline V gives CDR1 MGHDK, CDR2 SYGVNS. Study conclusions and caveats: Despite large depth, sorted-subset datasets appeared incompletely sequenced. When naive CD4 clonotypes were compared across a few donors, roughly 4.9% were shared.

Points on this clone: What it binds is unknown.

The rearrangement links TRBV25-1 to TRBJ2-5; weak D call: TRBD2 (5 bases). The sample comprised naive CD8+ T cells from PBMCs. This clonotype originated in a man aged 18 to 35 in good health. Some clones in this sample may be carry-over from other donors' samples. The DNA of the CDR3 is TGTGCCAGCAGCGCACCGGGAAGATTATCGACCCAGTACTTC. Its protein is CASSAPGRLSTQYF.